This passage covers 25 T cell receptor beta chains from one sample sequenced in a study of patients and donors after allogeneic stem cell transplantation. TCRdb re-called the RT-PCR reads with MiXCR, one entry per CDR3 protein. The data hold 200,000 to 250,000 distinct CDR3 sequences, with roughly 15% observed a single time. Sequencing used blood, either unsorted or a sorted T cell fraction (not recorded which). These receptors all come from a human donor who was either an allogeneic HSCT recipient or a stem cell or donor lymphocyte infusion donor (not recorded which). It is not recorded whose cells these are; they may come from a transplant donor.

This clonotype was seen once. The chain recombines TRBV5-4 with TRBJ2-3; no clear D. Germline V gene sequence: CDR1 SGHNT, CDR2 YYREEE (reference sequence). Trimming removed 2 bases at V and 1 base at J, with 11 bases between. This CDR3 has 15 amino acids. CDR3 residues: CASSFPRRGTDTQYF. CDR3 DNA: TGTGCCAGCAGCTTCCCCCGGAGAGGCACAGATACGCAGTATTTT. The full variable domain, with the rest looked up from reference TRBV5-4 and TRBJ2-3, is ETGVTQSPTHLIKTRGQQVTLRCSSQSGHNTVSWYQQALGQGPQFIFQYYREEENGRGNFPPRFSGLQFPNYSSELNVNALELDDSALYLCASSFPRRGTDTQYFGPGTRLTVL.

The V and J genes are TRBV6-1 and TRBJ2-3, with D possibly being TRBD1 (5 bases). Germline assignment: CDR1 MNHNS and CDR2 SASEGT. The CDR3 is 14 amino acids. Trimming took 7 bases from V and 1 from J, leaving 12 bases between them. The CDR3, as DNA: TGTGCCAGCACCGGTGAACAGGGCACAGATACGCAGTATTTT. Residues: CASTGEQGTDTQYF.

The chain recombines TRBV5-1 with TRBJ1-3; no clear D. The CDR3 has 15 residues. Trimming took off 2 bases at V and 4 bases at J, with 13 bases between the two ends. From germline, CDR1 is SGHRS and CDR2 YFSETQ. CDR3 loop: CASSLAGLGGNTIYF. The CDR3 DNA sequence: TGCGCCAGCAGCTTAGCGGGGTTAGGCGGAAACACCATATATTTT.

The J gene is TRBJ1-6, the V gene TRBV20-1; D is perhaps TRBD1 (5 bases). This CDR3 comprises 13 residues. Looked up from germline, CDR1 is DFQATT and CDR2 is SNEGSKA (reference sequence). The ends were cut back, 6 bases at V and 9 bases at J, with 15 bases in the middle. The CDR3 DNA is TGCAGTGCGGACCGGGACGGACGTTCACCCCTCCACTTT. Its translation: CSADRDGRSPLHF.

V is TRBV4-3 and J is TRBJ1-4; the D is unclear. The germline V and J ends were trimmed by 0 bases and 0 bases, with 5 bases remaining between them. This CDR3 is built from 15 residues. The germline gives CDR1 LGHNA, CDR2 YSLEER. The CDR3 is CASSQDPPTNEKLFF. CDR3 bases: TGCGCCAGCAGCCAAGATCCCCCAACTAATGAAAAACTGTTTTTT.

This clonotype was observed at least ten times. The rearrangement links TRBV5-1 to TRBJ1-2; D is ambiguous. The CDR3 has 15 amino acids. Trimming took 4 bases from V and 4 from J, leaving 17 bases between them. Germline V gene data show CDR1 as SGHRS and CDR2 as YFSETQ. This chain's CDR3 is CASSPVTGPLYGYTF. The DNA for the CDR3 is TGCGCCAGCAGCCCGGTGACCGGGCCACTCTATGGCTACACCTTC.

This clonotype was detected ten times or more. The chain is built from TRBV12-3 or TRBV12-4 and TRBJ2-1; unclear D gene. The CDR3 covers 11 residues. Trimming removed 3 bases from V and 7 bases from J, with 4 bases in between. The CDR3 spells CASSFDNEQFF. CDR3 in DNA: TGTGCCAGCAGTTTTGATAATGAGCAGTTCTTC.

This clonotype was observed many times. J is TRBJ2-2 and V is TRBV4-1; D is ambiguous. Per the germline V gene, CDR1 is MGHRA and CDR2 is YSYEKL. The CDR3 sequence is 15 residues long. Trimming cost V 0 bases and J 5 bases, with 10 bases left between them. CDR3 loop: CASSQERRGTGELFF. CDR3 nucleotides: TGCGCCAGCAGCCAAGAACGGCGAGGAACCGGGGAGCTGTTTTTT.

This chain links TRBV3-1 with TRBJ2-1; D is unclear. Trimming removed 0 bases at V and 9 bases at J, with 15 bases between. CDR1 is LGHDT, CDR2 YNNKEL, per germline (reference sequence). CDR3 length equals 15 residues. CDR3 bases: TGTGCCAGCAGCCAAGATGGTTACCGTTCCAGTGAGCAGTTCTTC. It specifies CASSQDGYRSSEQFF.

There are many counts of this clonotype. This chain connects TRBV12-3 or TRBV12-4 to TRBJ2-3, with D perhaps matching TRBD1 or TRBD2 (6 bases each). The CDR3 length is 15 residues. V lost 3 bases, J lost 4 bases, and 14 bases lay in between. The CDR3 DNA reads TGTGCCAGCAGTTTTCACCGAAGGGGGGCAGATACGCAGTATTTT. As protein: CASSFHRRGADTQYF.

This clonotype was found once. This chain links TRBV29-1 with TRBJ2-6; 10 positions match TRBD1. This CDR3 comprises 15 residues. Germline V gene data show CDR1 as SQVTM and CDR2 as ANQGSEA. Unmatched junction bases numbered 2, after V lost 4 bases and J lost 2 bases. CDR3 DNA: TGCAGCGTTGGGACAGGGGGAACTGGGGCCAACGTCCTGACTTTC. It yields the protein CSVGTGGTGANVLTF. The whole variable domain, remainder taken from reference TRBV29-1 and TRBJ2-6, is SAVISQKPSRDICQRGTSLTIQCQVDSQVTMMFWYRQQPGQSLTLIATANQGSEATYESGFVIDKFPISRPNLTFSTLTVSNMSPEDSSIYLCSVGTGGTGANVLTFGAGSRLTVL.

The table lists this clonotype with a few counts. This sequence joins TRBV5-1 and TRBJ2-1, with 9 bases matching TRBD2. There are 18 residues in the CDR3. V was pared by 1 base and J by 1 base, with 9 bases of the junction left unmatched. CDR1 is SGHRS and CDR2 is YFSETQ in the germline V gene. In DNA, the CDR3 is TGCGCCAGCAGCTTGCAACCCGCGGCGGGAGGGTCCTACAATGAGCAGTTCTTC. It codes for CASSLQPAAGGSYNEQFF.

Only a few counts were recorded for this clonotype. The chain uses TRBV24-1 and TRBJ1-5; D is undetermined. Germline V gives CDR1 KGHDR, CDR2 SFDVKD. CDR3 length equals 15 residues. Trimming cost V 6 bases and J 0 bases, with 11 bases left between them. The CDR3 protein is CATSKQRYSNQPQHF. In nucleotides, the CDR3 is TGTGCCACCAGTAAACAGCGGTATAGCAATCAGCCCCAGCATTTT.

This clonotype has at least ten counts. V is TRBV4-3 and J is TRBJ2-3; either TRBD1 or TRBD2 may supply D (5 bases each). The germline gives CDR1 LGHNA, CDR2 YSLEER. The germline V and J ends were trimmed by 4 bases and 4 bases, with 18 bases remaining between them. The CDR3 extends over 16 amino acids. The CDR3 here is CASSPGPQRASDTQYF. The CDR3 bases are TGCGCCAGCAGCCCGGGGCCACAGAGAGCTTCAGATACGCAGTATTTT.

This clonotype was seen at least ten times. This chain uses TRBV7-8 with TRBJ2-7; the match to TRBD2 covers 10 bases. The CDR3 consists of 18 residues. With 3 bases clipped from V and 0 bases from J, the junction kept 11 bases outside the gene matches. CDR1 is SGHVS and CDR2 is FQNEAQ in the germline V gene. The CDR3 loop is CASSFTHLSGGSSYEQYF. CDR3 sequence (DNA): TGTGCCAGCAGCTTCACACACCTTAGCGGGGGGAGCTCCTACGAGCAGTACTTC.

The chain has TRBV6-5 and TRBJ1-2, with a weak D call TRBD1 (6 bases). The ends were cut back, 6 bases at V and 7 bases at J, with 12 bases in the middle. Germline lookup yields CDR1 MNHEY and CDR2 SVGAGI. The CDR3 has 12 residues. The CDR3 region is CASSSGVGGYTF. CDR3 DNA sequence: TGTGCCAGCAGCTCAGGGGTCGGTGGCTACACCTTC.

This rearrangement joins TRBV18 to TRBJ1-1, with a possible D match to TRBD1 (6 bases). The ends were cut back, 3 bases at V and 7 bases at J, with 12 bases in the middle. The CDR3 extends over 13 amino acids. In germline, CDR1 is KGHSH, CDR2 LQKENI. This CDR3 reads CASSPQQGNEAFF. The CDR3 DNA sequence: TGTGCCAGCTCACCTCAACAGGGTAATGAAGCTTTCTTT.

The DNA of the CDR3 is TGTGCCAGCAGCCTCCGACAGGGTATGTCCTACGAGCAGTACTTC. Translated, it gives CASSLRQGMSYEQYF. This chain connects TRBV7-2 to TRBJ2-7, with 7 bases identical to TRBD1. This CDR3 region has 15 residues. V gave up 5 bases and J gave up 1 base; unmatched junction bases: 8. Per germline, CDR1 SGHTA and CDR2 FQGNSA.

This clonotype has at least ten counts. The V call is TRBV12-3 or TRBV12-4, the J call TRBJ2-7; TRBD2 is a possible D gene (5 bases). The CDR3 sequence is 12 residues long. Trimming took off 5 bases at V and 7 bases at J, with 12 bases between the two ends. The CDR3 loop reads CASSVRGLEQYF. The CDR3 nucleotides are TGTGCCAGCAGTGTCCGGGGTTTGGAGCAGTACTTC.

This clonotype was picked up many times. The genes are TRBV20-1 and TRBJ2-1, with 14 bases lining up with TRBD2. V shed 0 bases, J shed 1 base, and the junction held 8 bases outside the gene matches. Germline assignment: CDR1 DFQATT and CDR2 SNEGSKA (reference sequence). This CDR3 is 19 amino acids long. This chain's CDR3 is CSARDPRRLAGGSYNEQFF. The CDR3 DNA reads as TGCAGTGCTAGAGATCCTAGGCGACTAGCGGGGGGGTCCTACAATGAGCAGTTCTTC.

For this clonotype: One junction end does not reproduce the germline sequence, and a read error may be involved. V and J are TRBV6-2 or TRBV6-3 and TRBJ1-1; perhaps TRBD1 as D (5 bases). This CDR3 comprises 13 residues. Germline CDR1 is MNHEY and CDR2 is SVGEGT. CDR3 DNA sequence: TGTGCCAGCACTTACGGGGGGGACACTGAAGCTTTCTTT. Its protein is CASTYGGDTEAFF.

This clonotype came up a few times. The gene calls are TRBV5-5 and TRBJ1-2, with D maybe TRBD1 (6 bases). The germline CDR1 and CDR2 sequences are SGHKS and YYEKEE (reference sequence). This CDR3 is built from 15 residues. Deletions cut 0 bases from V and 0 bases from J, with 9 bases between. The chain's CDR3 is CASSLGDNANYGYTF. Here the CDR3 DNA reads TGTGCCAGCAGCTTGGGGGACAACGCTAACTATGGCTACACCTTC.

The chain joins TRBV28 to TRBJ2-3; D may match TRBD1 or TRBD2 (5 bases each). The V and J ends lost 7 bases and 8 bases respectively, with 10 bases between them. The CDR3 sequence is 11 residues long. Germline V gives CDR1 MDHEN, CDR2 SYDVKM. The CDR3 sequence is CASTGRSTQYF. In nucleotides, the CDR3 is TGTGCCAGCACGGGGCGTAGTACGCAGTATTTT.

In this sample, this clonotype turned up a few times. The rearrangement joins TRBV11-3 to TRBJ1-2, with D possibly matching TRBD1 (6 bases). Germline CDR1 and CDR2: SGHNT and YENEEA. The CDR3 spans 14 residues. Trimming stripped 2 bases from V and 4 bases from J, with 11 bases between. The CDR3 spells CASSLPRTVYGYTF. In DNA form, the CDR3 reads TGTGCCAGCAGCTTACCACGGACAGTCTATGGCTACACCTTC. The full variable domain, completed using reference TRBV11-3 and TRBJ1-2, is EAGVVQSPRYKIIEKKQPVAFWCNPISGHNTLYWYLQNLGQGPELLIRYENEEAVDDSQLPKDRFSAERLKGVDSTLKIQPAELGDSAVYLCASSLPRTVYGYTFGSGTRLTVV.

This clonotype has a count of ten or more. J is TRBJ2-7 and V is TRBV4-1; the match to TRBD1 covers 7 bases. Germline V gene lookup returns CDR1 MGHRA and CDR2 YSYEKL. J was trimmed by 3 bases and V by 1 base; bases with no gene match: 12. The CDR3 is 17 amino acids. CDR3 DNA sequence: TGCGCCAGCAGCCAAGGATTCGTTGAAGGACAGGTCTACGAGCAGTACTTC. This encodes CASSQGFVEGQVYEQYF.